This T cell receptor beta chain was observed in a study of cytomegalovirus exposure and HLA in healthy donors. Study conclusions and caveats: Upon later analysis, TCR association rates were observed to vary by HLA locus, being highest for DRB1 and lowest for HLA-C. Among TCR sequences, most were rare, though some public TCRs appeared in many donors. Sequencing depth roughly uniform across donors was assumed in presence/absence analyses.

V was clipped by 10 bases and J by 3 bases; unmatched bases: 9. CDR3 length: 14 amino acids. Germline V gene lookup returns CDR1 MNHEY and CDR2 SMNVEV (reference sequence). Notes on this clone: Its antigen is not identified.

The PCR ran on 60 Vbeta and 13 Jbeta primers. Data came from immunoSEQ multiplex PCR; TCRdb stores just in-frame clones and leaves some out. The table records about 130,000 clones, around 76% of them present only once. Specimen: PBMCs. This sequence was found in a male donor in good health and CMV-seronegative. The genes are TRBV27 and TRBJ2-1, with TRBD1 identical over 7 bases. CDR3 amino acids: CATSSRGLYNEQFF. CDR3 coding DNA: TGTGCCACCTCGAGTAGGGGGCTCTACAATGAGCAGTTCTTC.